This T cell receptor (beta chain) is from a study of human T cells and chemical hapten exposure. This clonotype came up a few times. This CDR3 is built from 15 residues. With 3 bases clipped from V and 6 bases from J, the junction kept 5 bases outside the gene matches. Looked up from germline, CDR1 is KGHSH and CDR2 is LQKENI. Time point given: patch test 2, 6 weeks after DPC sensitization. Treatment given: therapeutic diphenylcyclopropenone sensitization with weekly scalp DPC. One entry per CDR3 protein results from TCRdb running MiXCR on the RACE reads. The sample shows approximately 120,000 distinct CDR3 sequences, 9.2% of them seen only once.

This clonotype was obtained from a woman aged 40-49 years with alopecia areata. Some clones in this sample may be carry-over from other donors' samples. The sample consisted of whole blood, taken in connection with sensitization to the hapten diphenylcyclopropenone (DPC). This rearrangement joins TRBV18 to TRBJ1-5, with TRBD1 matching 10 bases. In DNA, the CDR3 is TGTGCCAGCTCACCCGAGACAGGGGGCCGTCAGCCCCAGCATTTT. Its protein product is CASSPETGGRQPQHF.